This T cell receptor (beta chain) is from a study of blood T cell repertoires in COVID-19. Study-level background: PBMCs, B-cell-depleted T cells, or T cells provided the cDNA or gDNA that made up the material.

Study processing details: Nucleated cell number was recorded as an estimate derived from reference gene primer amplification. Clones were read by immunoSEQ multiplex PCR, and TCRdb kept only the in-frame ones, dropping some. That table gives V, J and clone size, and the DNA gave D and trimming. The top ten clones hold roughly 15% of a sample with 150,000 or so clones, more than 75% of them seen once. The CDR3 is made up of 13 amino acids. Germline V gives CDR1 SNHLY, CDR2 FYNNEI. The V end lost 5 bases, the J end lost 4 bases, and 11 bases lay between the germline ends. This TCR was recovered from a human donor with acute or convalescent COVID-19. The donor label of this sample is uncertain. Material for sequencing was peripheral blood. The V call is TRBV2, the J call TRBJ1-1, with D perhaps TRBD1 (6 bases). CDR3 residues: CASSRQVGTEAFF. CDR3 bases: TGTGCCAGCAGTCGACAGGTTGGCACTGAAGCTTTCTTT.